This TCR beta chain was recovered during a study of blood T cells in healthy people across ages. A second PCR, run for roughly 7 to 11 cycles, used a sample-barcoded 5' primer plus a J-beta primer mix. TCRdb processed the 5' RACE reads anew with MiXCR; each CDR3 protein has one entry. The data contain about a million distinct CDR3 sequences, around 48% of them singletons. This TCR came from a man aged 30 to 39 in good health. Sequenced: blood.

CDR3 coding DNA: TGTGCCAGCAGCGTAGTTCAGGGGCAAAATGAGCAGTTCTTC. This encodes CASSVVQGQNEQFF. The genes are TRBV9 and TRBJ2-1, with a tentative D call TRBD1 (6 bases). This CDR3 is built from 14 residues. The V end lost 0 bases, the J end lost 7 bases, and 11 bases lay between the germline ends. Germline lookup yields CDR1 SGDLS and CDR2 YYNGEE.